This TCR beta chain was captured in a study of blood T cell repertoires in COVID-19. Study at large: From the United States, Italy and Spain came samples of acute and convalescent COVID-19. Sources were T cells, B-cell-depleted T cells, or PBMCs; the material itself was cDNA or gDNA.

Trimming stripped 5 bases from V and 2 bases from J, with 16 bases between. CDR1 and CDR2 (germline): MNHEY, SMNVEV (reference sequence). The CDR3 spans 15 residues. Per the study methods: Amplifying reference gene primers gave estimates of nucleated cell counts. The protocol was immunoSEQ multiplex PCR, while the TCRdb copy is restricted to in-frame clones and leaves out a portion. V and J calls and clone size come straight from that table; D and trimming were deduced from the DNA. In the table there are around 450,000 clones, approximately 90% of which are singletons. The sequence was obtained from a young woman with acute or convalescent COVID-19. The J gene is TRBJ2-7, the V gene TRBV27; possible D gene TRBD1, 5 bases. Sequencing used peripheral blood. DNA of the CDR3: TGTGCCAGCAGTACCCCGACAGTTTCTACCTACGAGCAGTACTTC. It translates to CASSTPTVSTYEQYF.